This T cell receptor (beta chain) stems from a study of human T cells and chemical hapten exposure. For the study at large: An area of 2 cm by approximately 2 cm on upper inner arm skin received 2% DPC for sensitization. Recorded diagnoses among the mostly female patients were alopecia areata, totalis or universalis.

Overall study findings and caveats: Following DPC sensitization, TCRs present above 1 in 1000 frequency showed no change.

CDR3 length equals 15 residues. Losses at the gene ends were 6 bases for V and 2 bases for J; bases not matched to a gene: 7. This clonotype was seen only a few times. Its antigen is undetermined. It was the library that attached unique molecular identifiers to individual cDNA molecules. TCRdb used MiXCR to reprocess the RACE reads, holding one entry per CDR3 protein. This sample has about 93,000 distinct CDR3 sequences; 8.5% occur once, and the top ten carry just over 2.5%. Time point specified: pre-sensitization, week 0. The treatment denotes: therapeutic diphenylcyclopropenone sensitization with weekly scalp DPC.

The V gene is TRBV12-3 or TRBV12-4, the J gene TRBJ1-5; TRBD1 matches 7 bases. The TCR comes from a man aged 35 to 55 with alopecia areata. Some clones in this sample may be carry-over from other donors' samples. Sequencing was performed on whole blood, taken in connection with sensitization to the hapten diphenylcyclopropenone (DPC). The CDR3 sequence is CASRTGAGGNQPQHF. Written as DNA, the CDR3 is TGTGCCAGCAGAACAGGGGCGGGGGGCAATCAGCCCCAGCATTTT.